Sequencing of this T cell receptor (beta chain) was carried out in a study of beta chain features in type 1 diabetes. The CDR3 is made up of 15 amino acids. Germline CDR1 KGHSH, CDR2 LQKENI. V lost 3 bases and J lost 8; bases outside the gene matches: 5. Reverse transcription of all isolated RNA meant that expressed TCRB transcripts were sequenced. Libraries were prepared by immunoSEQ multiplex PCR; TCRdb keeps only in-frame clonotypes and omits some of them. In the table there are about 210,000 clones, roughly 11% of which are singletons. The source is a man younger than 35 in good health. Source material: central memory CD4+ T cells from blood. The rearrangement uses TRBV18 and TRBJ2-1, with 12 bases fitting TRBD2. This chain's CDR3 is CASSPTSGRGDEQFF. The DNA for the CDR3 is TGTGCCAGCTCACCGACTAGCGGGAGAGGCGATGAGCAGTTCTTC.